These T cell receptor beta chains were read from a single sample in a study of T cells during gluten challenge in celiac disease. MiXCR, applied by TCRdb to the single-cell sequencing reads, yields one record per CDR3 protein. The table has about 620 distinct CDR3 sequences, almost 50% seen once; the top ten hold 30% to 35%. The material sequenced was gluten-specific CD4+ T cells sorted from blood using tetramers, taken at baseline or on day 6, 14 or 28 of gluten challenge (not recorded which). These receptors all stem from a female donor with celiac disease. The CDR3 runs from the conserved cysteine through the conserved F or W. A D gene is named only where the DNA matches it firmly. Clone size, where shown, is once, few, many, or a class for clones that have expanded.

TRBV18,TRBJ1-6,-,-,CASSPGPGAYNSPLHF,TGTGCCAGCTCCCCAGGTCCAGGCGCCTATAATTCACCCCTCCACTTT
TRBV20-1,TRBJ2-1,-,-,CSASQGRGEQFF,TGCAGTGCTTCACAGGGCAGGGGTGAGCAGTTCTTC
TRBV19,TRBJ2-1,many,-,CASSIGQRDEQFF,TGTGCCAGTAGTATAGGACAGAGGGATGAGCAGTTCTTC
TRBV5-1,TRBJ2-4,hyperexpanded,-,CASSFGGYGDIQYF,TGCGCCAGCAGCTTCGGAGGATATGGGGACATTCAGTACTTC
TRBV2,TRBJ2-1,-,TRBD1,CASGWDRGHEQFF,TGTGCCAGCGGTTGGGACAGGGGGCATGAGCAGTTCTTC
TRBV6-2/TRBV6-3,TRBJ1-1,once,TRBD1,CASNYVIRGKDTEAFF,TGTGCCAGCAATTACGTGATCAGGGGGAAGGACACTGAAGCTTTCTTT
TRBV10-3,TRBJ1-1,-,-,CAISESLGAATEAFF,TGTGCCATCAGTGAGTCCTTGGGGGCTGCCACTGAAGCTTTCTTT
TRBV6-5,TRBJ2-1,once,TRBD1,CTSRGQGASEQFF,TGTACCAGCAGGGGACAGGGGGCAAGTGAGCAGTTCTTC
TRBV4-3,TRBJ2-7,-,TRBD1,CASSLGTGRAYEQYF,TGCGCCAGCAGCTTGGGGACAGGGCGGGCCTACGAGCAGTACTTC
TRBV29-1,TRBJ2-1,large,TRBD2,CSVGSLAGWYDEQFF,TGCAGCGTTGGATCTCTAGCGGGATGGTACGATGAGCAGTTCTTC
TRBV20-1,TRBJ1-1,-,TRBD1,CSATPQGAEAFF,TGCAGTGCCACCCCCCAGGGGGCAGAAGCTTTCTTT
TRBV4-2,TRBJ1-6,-,-,CASSQEGTPLHF,TGTGCCAGCAGCCAAGAAGGAACACCCCTCCACTTT
TRBV5-1,TRBJ2-7,-,TRBD2,CASSQRTSGNLGEQYF,TGCGCCAGCAGCCAAAGGACTAGCGGTAACCTGGGGGAGCAGTACTTC
TRBV12-3/TRBV12-4,TRBJ2-7,hyperexpanded,-,CASRSRGQASYEQYF,TGTGCCAGCAGGTCTCGTGGGCAGGCAAGCTACGAGCAGTACTTC
TRBV7-8,TRBJ1-1,-,-,CASSKNREDTEAFF,TGTGCCAGCAGCAAAAACAGGGAGGACACTGAAGCTTTCTTT
TRBV7-2,TRBJ2-7,large,-,CASRTRGTASYEQYF,TGTGCCAGCCGCACTAGGGGGACGGCCTCCTACGAGCAGTACTTC
TRBV6-2/TRBV6-3,TRBJ1-6,few,-,CASSPTWREASPLHF,TGTGCCAGCAGTCCGACTTGGCGGGAGGCTTCACCCCTCCACTTT
TRBV6-2/TRBV6-3,TRBJ2-6,-,TRBD1,CASGDSPSGANVLTF,TGTGCCAGCGGGGACAGTCCCTCTGGGGCCAACGTCCTGACTTTC
TRBV10-3,TRBJ2-3,-,TRBD2,CAISTSGGATDTQYF,TGTGCCATCAGTACTAGCGGAGGGGCCACAGATACGCAGTATTTT
TRBV6-2/TRBV6-3,TRBJ2-3,-,-,CASSYQATDTQYF,TGTGCCAGCAGTTACCAAGCCACAGATACGCAGTATTTT
TRBV6-1,TRBJ2-5,-,-,CASSVGGGRGKTQYF,TGTGCCAGCAGTGTAGGCGGAGGGAGAGGAAAGACCCAGTACTTC
TRBV3-1,TRBJ1-1,-,-,CASSPRHRNTEAFF,TGTGCCAGCAGCCCCCGGCACAGGAACACTGAAGCTTTCTTT
TRBV19,TRBJ2-3,few,-,CASSWAGARGTDTQYF,TGTGCCAGTAGTTGGGCGGGGGCCCGGGGTACAGATACGCAGTATTTT
TRBV20-1,TRBJ1-5,few,-,CSARGGRAAGGGNQPQHF,TGCAGTGCTAGGGGGGGCAGGGCGGCTGGAGGAGGGAATCAGCCCCAGCATTTT
TRBV9,TRBJ2-1,-,TRBD2,CASSVDAGGPGEQFF,TGTGCCAGCAGCGTAGACGCGGGAGGGCCCGGGGAGCAGTTCTTC
TRBV6-6,TRBJ2-1,few,TRBD1,CASSRTGGNEQFF,TGTGCCAGCAGTAGAACAGGGGGCAATGAGCAGTTCTTC